The 17 T cell receptor beta chains below come from one sample, sequenced in a study of cytomegalovirus exposure and HLA in healthy donors. Assay: immunoSEQ multiplex PCR; the TCRdb copy retains only in-frame clones and omits some. Counted here are approximately 150,000 clones, over 80% occurring once; the ten biggest clones make up roughly 4.5%. The sample comprised PBMCs. All receptors come from a man in his late teens or twenties in good health and CMV-seropositive.

This clone was counted a single time. The J gene is TRBJ1-6, the V gene TRBV5-4, with D tentatively TRBD1 (6 bases). V lost 5 bases, J lost 7 bases, and 13 bases lay in between. The CDR3 extends over 14 amino acids. Germline V CDR1 and CDR2: SGHNT, YYREEE (reference sequence). CDR3: CASRLSTGNSPLHF. CDR3 coding DNA: TGTGCCAGCAGGCTTTCTACAGGGAATTCACCCCTCCACTTT.

This clone was detected a few times. V usage is TRBV7-9 and J usage is TRBJ1-1, with 7 bases that match TRBD1. The V gene's germline CDR1 is SEHNR and CDR2 FQNEAQ (reference sequence). The CDR3 contains 12 residues. V gave up 5 bases and J gave up 6 bases; unmatched junction bases: 3. CDR3 residues: CASSLDRPEAFF. In nucleotides, the CDR3 is TGTGCCAGCAGCCTGGACAGGCCTGAAGCTTTCTTT.

V and J are TRBV27 and TRBJ1-5; a weak D match, TRBD1 (5 bases). V was shortened by 5 bases and J by 6 bases, with 11 bases between the two germline ends. Germline V CDR1 and CDR2: MNHEY, SMNVEV (reference sequence). This CDR3 has 13 amino acids. The CDR3 nucleotides read TGTGCCAGCAGTCCATGGGGGGGTCAGCCCCAGCATTTT. Translating gives CASSPWGGQPQHF.

V and J are TRBV28 and TRBJ1-3; the D gene is possibly TRBD1 (5 bases). The germline gives CDR1 MDHEN, CDR2 SYDVKM. This CDR3 comprises 16 residues. The V gene lost 6 bases and the J gene lost 1 base, with 16 bases spanning the gap. In nucleotides, the CDR3 is TGTGCCAGCAGCCAGGGTATCCTAGATTCTGGAAACACCATATATTTT. Residues: CASSQGILDSGNTIYF.

This chain joins TRBV2 and TRBJ2-5; TRBD2 matches at 10 bases. The CDR3 runs to 16 residues. J was trimmed by 6 bases and V by 6 bases; bases with no gene match: 13. Germline CDR1 reads SNHLY; CDR2 reads FYNNEI. The CDR3 loop reads CASSPSSGGVGKTQYF. CDR3 nucleotides: TGTGCCAGCAGCCCTTCCAGCGGGGGGGTCGGGAAGACCCAGTACTTC.

The chain links TRBV4-1 to TRBJ2-1; 10 nucleotides align to TRBD2. Losses at the gene ends were 0 bases for V and 13 bases for J; bases not matched to a gene: 9. This CDR3 spans 15 amino acids. Looked up from germline, CDR1 is MGHRA and CDR2 is YSYEKL. As DNA, the CDR3 is TGCGCCAGCAGCCAAGATTTAGCTAGCGGGGGTAAACAGTTCTTC. This translates into CASSQDLASGGKQFF.

The chain carries TRBV7-9 and TRBJ1-4; no definite D call. Trimming removed 8 bases from V and 10 bases from J, with 14 bases in between. The CDR3 runs to 12 residues. CDR1 and CDR2 (germline): SEHNR, FQNEAQ (reference sequence). The DNA for the CDR3 is TGTGCCAGCGGAGGGTCAGTAGGAAAACTGTTTTTT. Translating it yields CASGGSVGKLFF.

This sequence joins TRBV6-6 and TRBJ2-4, with D tentatively TRBD2 (5 bases). The CDR3 contains 13 residues. Germline V gives CDR1 MNHNY, CDR2 SVGAGI (reference sequence). Trimming left V 6 bases short and J 0 bases short, with 6 bases between. CDR3 loop: CASSEGAKNIQYF. The CDR3 bases are TGTGCCAGCAGCGAGGGAGCCAAAAACATTCAGTACTTC.

The chain joins TRBV5-1 to TRBJ2-7; weak D call: TRBD2 (5 bases). Deletions cut 2 bases from V and 3 bases from J, with 12 bases between. The CDR3 is 14 amino acids. Germline CDR1 is SGHRS and CDR2 is YFSETQ. Here the CDR3 DNA reads TGCGCCAGCAGCTTTGGCTCGGGGAGCTACGAGCAGTACTTC. Protein sequence: CASSFGSGSYEQYF.

V usage is TRBV7-2 and J usage is TRBJ1-5; unclear D gene. Germline lookup yields CDR1 SGHTA and CDR2 FQGNSA. The CDR3 has 13 residues. Trimming pared 4 bases from V and 7 bases from J, leaving 11 bases between. The CDR3 reads CASSSTSIQPQHF. The CDR3 coding sequence is TGTGCCAGCAGCTCAACTTCGATACAGCCCCAGCATTTT.

This rearrangement joins TRBV18 to TRBJ2-3; a possible D gene is TRBD2 (6 bases). The CDR3 has 14 amino acids. Germline V CDR1 and CDR2: KGHSH, LQKENI. V shed 6 bases and J shed 3 bases, with 13 bases lying between them. The CDR3 loop is CASSSSAGTDTQYF. The CDR3 DNA is TGTGCCAGCTCCTCTAGCGCTGGAACAGATACGCAGTATTTT.

The chain recombines TRBV28 with TRBJ1-3; 10 bases fit TRBD1. This CDR3 is built from 15 residues. With V trimmed by 9 bases and J by 0 bases, 5 bases remained unmatched. Germline-derived CDR1 and CDR2 are MDHEN and SYDVKM. CDR3 nucleotides: TGTGCCAGTGGGACAGGGGCTTACTCTGGAAACACCATATATTTT. This sequence encodes CASGTGAYSGNTIYF.

This sequence joins TRBV6-5 and TRBJ1-1, with 8 positions matching TRBD1. This CDR3 contains 14 residues. Losses at the gene ends were 5 bases for V and 3 bases for J; bases not matched to a gene: 5. Germline CDR1 and CDR2: MNHEY and SVGAGI. CDR3 residues: CASSNTGGYTEAFF. CDR3 DNA: TGTGCCAGCAGTAACACAGGGGGGTACACTGAAGCTTTCTTT.

This chain links TRBV25-1 with TRBJ2-5; D possibly corresponds to TRBD1 (6 bases). V dropped 3 bases and J dropped 4 bases, with 15 bases sitting between them. The CDR3 sequence is 15 residues long. CDR1 and CDR2 from the germline V gene are MGHDK and SYGVNS. The CDR3 DNA reads TGTGCCAGCAGTGAGTCCAGGGGCTTGGGAGAGACCCAGTACTTC. It encodes CASSESRGLGETQYF.

The chain is built from TRBV27 and TRBJ1-1; 9 nucleotides align to TRBD1. The CDR3 sequence is 14 residues long. The V and J ends lost 6 bases and 5 bases, in that order; junction bases with no gene match: 7. The germline CDR1 and CDR2 sequences are MNHEY and SMNVEV (reference sequence). CDR3 amino acids: CASSPGQGWTEAFF. CDR3 bases: TGTGCCAGCAGCCCCGGACAGGGGTGGACTGAAGCTTTCTTT.

The CDR3: CASSVYSSYGYTF. The CDR3 bases are TGTGCCAGCAGCGTATACAGTTCATATGGCTACACCTTC. The chain combines TRBV9 with TRBJ1-2, with D unresolved. V was cut by 1 base and J by 5 bases, with 9 bases left in between. Germline V gene lookup returns CDR1 SGDLS and CDR2 YYNGEE. The CDR3 has 13 residues.

The chain links TRBV18 to TRBJ2-7; possible D gene TRBD1, 5 bases. CDR1 is KGHSH and CDR2 is LQKENI in the germline V gene. V was trimmed by 5 bases and J by 0 bases, leaving 11 bases between them. The CDR3 totals 14 residues. This chain's CDR3 is CASSLGPNSYEQYF. CDR3 in DNA: TGTGCCAGCTCATTGGGGCCGAACTCCTACGAGCAGTACTTC.